This T cell receptor (beta chain) was captured in a study of CXCR3-negative and CXCR3-positive naive CD8 T cells. Study in general: For each library, about 1.5 +/- 0.3 million TRB reads were obtained, roughly 140 million in total.

The CDR3 totals 17 residues. Germline V lookup: CDR1 MDHEN, CDR2 SYDVKM. Sorts performed in triplicate captured hundreds of thousands of cells each from every CD8+ T cell subset. Worth noting for this clonotype: Its antigen is not known.

Overall study results and limits: Cryopreservation partially decreased CXCR3 expression, and most assays used fresh PBMCs. Relative to CXCR3-negative naive cells, CXCR3-positive naive cells had more hydrophobic TRB CDR3s. Naive cells used TRBV-TRBJ genes in much the same way whether CXCR3-negative or CXCR3-positive; memory cells did not.

Libraries of TRB cDNA were made by 5' RACE and carried UMIs. TCRdb reprocessed the 5' RACE reads; each CDR3 protein has one entry and no DNA is given. This sample lists 150,000 to 160,000 distinct CDR3 sequences; its ten largest clones have under 0.5%. Sequencing was done on a sample of naive CXCR3+ CD8+ T cells from blood. Subset described: CD45RO-CCR7+CD27+CD95- naive CD8+ T cells expressing CXCR3 (TNR3+). This chain connects TRBV28 to TRBJ2-2; the D gene TCRdb calls, TRBD1, cannot be checked with no DNA. This receptor was obtained from a human donor in good health. Some clones in this sample may be carry-over from other donors' samples. The CDR3 is CASSPGSGFLGTGELFF. The whole variable domain, filled in from reference TRBV28 and TRBJ2-2, reads DVKVTQSSRYLVKRTGEKVFLECVQDMDHENMFWYRQDPGLGLRLIYFSYDVKMKEKGDIPEGYSVSREKKERFSLILESASTNQTSMYLCASSPGSGFLGTGELFFGEGSRLTVL.